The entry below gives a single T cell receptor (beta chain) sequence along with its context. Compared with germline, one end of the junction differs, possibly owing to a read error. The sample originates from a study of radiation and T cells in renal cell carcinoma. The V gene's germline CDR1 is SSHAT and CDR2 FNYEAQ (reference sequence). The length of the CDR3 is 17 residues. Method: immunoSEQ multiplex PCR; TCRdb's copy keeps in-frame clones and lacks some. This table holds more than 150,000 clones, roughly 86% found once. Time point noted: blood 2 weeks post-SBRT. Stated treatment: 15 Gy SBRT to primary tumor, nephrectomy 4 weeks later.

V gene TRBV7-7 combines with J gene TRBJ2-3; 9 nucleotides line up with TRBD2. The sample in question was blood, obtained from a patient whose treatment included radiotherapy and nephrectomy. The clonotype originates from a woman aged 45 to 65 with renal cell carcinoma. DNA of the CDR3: TGTGCTAGCAGCCTATCTCTAGCGGGGACCCTGGGGGATACGCAGTATTTT. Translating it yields CASSLSLAGTLGDTQYF. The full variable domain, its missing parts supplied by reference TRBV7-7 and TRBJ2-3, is GAGVSQSPRYKVTKRGQDVTLRCDPISSHATLYWYQQALGQGPEFLTYFNYEAQPDKSGLPSDRFSAERPEGSISTLTIQRTEQRDSAMYRCASSLSLAGTLGDTQYFGPGTRLTVL.